This TCR beta chain was identified during a study of beta chain features in type 1 diabetes. Study outcomes and limitations: TCRB rearrangement may or may not be influenced by HLA type; here this remained unresolved.

The CDR3 sequence is 14 residues long. The ends were cut back, 7 bases at V and 1 base at J, with 12 bases in the middle. Per germline, CDR1 LNHDA and CDR2 SQIVND (reference sequence). Every isolated RNA sample was fully reverse transcribed, so sequencing captured expressed TCRB transcripts. The data were produced by immunoSEQ multiplex PCR, yet TCRdb's version contains in-frame clones alone and is incomplete. The sample includes roughly 150,000 clones, about 8.1% of them seen just once. This clone occurred a few times. What it recognizes is unknown. This receptor was identified in a man younger than 30 in good health. The sequencing input was central memory CD4+ T cells from blood. The chain joins TRBV19 to TRBJ2-3, with a weak D call TRBD1 (6 bases). As DNA, the CDR3 is TGTGCCAGTAACAGGGACACTGGCACAGATACGCAGTATTTT. Amino acids: CASNRDTGTDTQYF. Variable domain in full (rest from reference TRBV19 and TRBJ2-3): DGGITQSPKYLFRKEGQNVTLSCEQNLNHDAMYWYRQDPGQGLRLIYYSQIVNDFQKGDIAEGYSVSREKKESFPLTVTSAQKNPTAFYLCASNRDTGTDTQYFGPGTRLTVL.